Described below is a single T cell receptor beta chain sequence and its context. This CDR3 contains 13 residues. CDR1 and CDR2 from the germline V gene are SGDLS and YYNGEE. J gave up 5 bases and V 7 bases, and 4 bases lay outside the gene matches. These data come from a study of blood T cell repertoires in COVID-19. Across the study: Samples came from the United States, Italy and Spain, spanning acute and convalescent COVID-19. PBMCs, B-cell-depleted T cells, or T cells provided the cDNA or gDNA that made up the material.

Per the original methods: The authors estimated nucleated cell counts from reference gene primer amplification. Sequencing used immunoSEQ multiplex PCR; TCRdb keeps in-frame clones, though not all of them. V and J calls and clone size follow that table, whereas D and trimming were derived from the DNA. The repertoire has about 120,000 clones, approximately 88% of them found once; the top ten carry roughly 0.89%. The receptor comes from a woman in her seventies with acute or convalescent COVID-19. The sequencing sample was made of peripheral blood. The chain links TRBV9 to TRBJ1-2; 11 bases fit TRBD1. As DNA, the CDR3 is TGTGCCAGCGGGACAGGGGGAATTTATGGCTACACCTTC. This encodes CASGTGGIYGYTF. Complete variable domain (other parts from reference TRBV9 and TRBJ1-2): DSGVTQTPKHLITATGQRVTLRCSPRSGDLSVYWYQQSLDQGLQFLIQYYNGEERAKGNILERFSAQQFPDLHSELNLSSLELGDSALYFCASGTGGIYGYTFGSGTRLTVV.